This T cell receptor beta chain was captured in a study of beta chain features in type 1 diabetes. For the study at large: In age, gender and cell yields, patients were similar to healthy donors.

The CDR3 runs to 14 residues. Looked up from germline, CDR1 is SQVTM and CDR2 is ANQGSEA. V trimming: 7 bases; J trimming: 1 base; junction bases outside the gene matches: 6. Study outcomes and limitations: Moderate yet significant TCRB CDR3 shortening was seen in Type 1 diabetes patients in all four CD4+ subsets. Overrepresentation of cells with high TCR expression could result from cDNA sequencing. Patients with type 1 diabetes carried fewer insertions and had more deletions at their VDJ junctions. PCR may have favored shorter templates equally in patients and controls.

Only a few counts were recorded for this clone. Its target is unknown. The study reverse transcribed the entire isolated RNA, so it sequenced expressed TCRB transcripts. Profiled with immunoSEQ multiplex PCR; TCRdb holds only in-frame clones, not every one. Here the sample spans roughly 280,000 clones, 24% being singletons. V is TRBV29-1 and J is TRBJ2-7; TRBD1 matches 11 bases. The sequenced sample consisted of naive CD4+ T cells from blood. This sequence originates from a woman aged 25 to 39 with type 1 diabetes. CDR3 residues: CSAMDRGLSYEQYF. The CDR3 DNA sequence: TGCAGCGCCATGGACAGGGGGCTATCCTACGAGCAGTACTTC.